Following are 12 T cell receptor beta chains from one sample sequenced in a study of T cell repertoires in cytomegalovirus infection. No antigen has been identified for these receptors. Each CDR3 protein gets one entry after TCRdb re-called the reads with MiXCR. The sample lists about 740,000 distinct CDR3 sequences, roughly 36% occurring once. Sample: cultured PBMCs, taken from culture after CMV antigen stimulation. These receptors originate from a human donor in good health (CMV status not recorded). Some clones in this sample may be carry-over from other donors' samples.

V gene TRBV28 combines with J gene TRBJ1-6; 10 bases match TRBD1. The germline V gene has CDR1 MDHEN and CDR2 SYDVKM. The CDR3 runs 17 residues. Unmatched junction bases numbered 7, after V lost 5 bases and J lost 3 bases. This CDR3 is CASSPRQGAFYNSPLHF. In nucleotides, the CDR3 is TGTGCCAGCAGTCCGCGACAGGGGGCATTCTATAATTCACCCCTCCACTTT.

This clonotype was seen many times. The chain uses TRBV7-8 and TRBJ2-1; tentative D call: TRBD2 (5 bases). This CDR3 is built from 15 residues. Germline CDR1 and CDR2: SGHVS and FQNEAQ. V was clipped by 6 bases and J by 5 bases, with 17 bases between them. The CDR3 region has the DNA TGTGCCAGCAGTTGGGGTAGGACGGGAAACAATGAGCAGTTCTTC. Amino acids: CASSWGRTGNNEQFF.

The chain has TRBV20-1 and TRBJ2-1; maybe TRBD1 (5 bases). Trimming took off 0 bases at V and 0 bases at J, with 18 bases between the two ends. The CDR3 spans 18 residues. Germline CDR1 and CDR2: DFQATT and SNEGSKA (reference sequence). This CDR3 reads CSARDLGPSLGSYNEQFF. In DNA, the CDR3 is TGCAGTGCTAGAGATCTGGGGCCTAGTCTCGGCTCCTACAATGAGCAGTTCTTC.

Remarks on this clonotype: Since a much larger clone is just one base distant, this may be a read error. The CDR3 DNA follows: TGTGCCAGCGGCCCCGATCTGAGGCAGGGGAATGGCTACACCTTC. Translation gives CASGPDLRQGNGYTF. The chain carries TRBV7-2 and TRBJ1-2; TRBD1 might be the D (6 bases). CDR1 and CDR2 from the germline V gene are SGHTA and FQGNSA. Trimming took off 8 bases at V and 6 bases at J, with 22 bases between the two ends. The CDR3 extends over 15 amino acids.

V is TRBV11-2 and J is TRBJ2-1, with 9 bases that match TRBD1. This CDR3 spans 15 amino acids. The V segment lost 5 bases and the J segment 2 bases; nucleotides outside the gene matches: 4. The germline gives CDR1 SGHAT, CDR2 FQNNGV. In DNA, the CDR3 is TGTGCCAGCAGCGCCAGGACAGGGGCCTACAATGAGCAGTTCTTC. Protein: CASSARTGAYNEQFF.

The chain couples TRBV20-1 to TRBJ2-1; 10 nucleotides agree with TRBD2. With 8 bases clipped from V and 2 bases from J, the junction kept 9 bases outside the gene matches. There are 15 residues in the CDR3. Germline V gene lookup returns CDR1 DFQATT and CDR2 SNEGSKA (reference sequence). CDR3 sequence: CSTGVAGGAYNEQFF. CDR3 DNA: TGCAGTACTGGGGTAGCGGGAGGTGCCTACAATGAGCAGTTCTTC.

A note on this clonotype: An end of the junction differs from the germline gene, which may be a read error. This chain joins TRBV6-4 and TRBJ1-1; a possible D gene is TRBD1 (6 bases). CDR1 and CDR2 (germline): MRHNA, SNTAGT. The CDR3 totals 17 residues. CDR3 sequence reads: CAGSDGQTLHLNTEAFF. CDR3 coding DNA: TGTGCCGGCAGTGACGGACAGACGCTGCATTTGAACACTGAAGCTTTCTTT.

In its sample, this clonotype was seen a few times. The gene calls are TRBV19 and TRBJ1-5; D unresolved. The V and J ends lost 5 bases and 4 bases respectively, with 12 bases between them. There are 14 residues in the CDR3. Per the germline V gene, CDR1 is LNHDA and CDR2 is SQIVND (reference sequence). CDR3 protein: CASSRAGGNQPQHF. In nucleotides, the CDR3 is TGTGCCAGTAGTCGTGCCGGCGGGAATCAGCCCCAGCATTTT. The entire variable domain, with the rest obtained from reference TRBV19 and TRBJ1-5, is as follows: DGGITQSPKYLFRKEGQNVTLSCEQNLNHDAMYWYRQDPGQGLRLIYYSQIVNDFQKGDIAEGYSVSREKKESFPLTVTSAQKNPTAFYLCASSRAGGNQPQHFGDGTRLSIL.

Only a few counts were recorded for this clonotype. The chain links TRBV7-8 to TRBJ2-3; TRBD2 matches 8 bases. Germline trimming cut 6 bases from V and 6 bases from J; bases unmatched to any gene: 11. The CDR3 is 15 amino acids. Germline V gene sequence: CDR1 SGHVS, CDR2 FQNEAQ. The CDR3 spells CASRLLRGGRDTQYF. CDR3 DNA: TGTGCCAGCAGATTGCTCCGGGGGGGCCGGGATACGCAGTATTTT. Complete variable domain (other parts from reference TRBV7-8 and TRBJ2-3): GAGVSQSPRYKVAKRGQDVALRCDPISGHVSLFWYQQALGQGPEFLTYFQNEAQLDKSGLPSDRFFAERPEGSVSTLKIQRTQQEDSAVYLCASRLLRGGRDTQYFGPGTRLTVL.

The CDR3 bases are TGTGCCAGCAGTTTTCTTTCGAACTTCGGGAACATTCAGTACTTC. Amino acid sequence: CASSFLSNFGNIQYF. J is TRBJ2-4 and V is TRBV28; D is unclear. CDR3 length equals 15 residues. CDR1 MDHEN and CDR2 SYDVKM come from the germline V gene. Deletions cut 3 bases from V and 7 bases from J, with 16 bases between. Looking up the rest from reference TRBV28 and TRBJ2-4 gives the full variable domain: DVKVTQSSRYLVKRTGEKVFLECVQDMDHENMFWYRQDPGLGLRLIYFSYDVKMKEKGDIPEGYSVSREKKERFSLILESASTNQTSMYLCASSFLSNFGNIQYFGAGTRLSVL.

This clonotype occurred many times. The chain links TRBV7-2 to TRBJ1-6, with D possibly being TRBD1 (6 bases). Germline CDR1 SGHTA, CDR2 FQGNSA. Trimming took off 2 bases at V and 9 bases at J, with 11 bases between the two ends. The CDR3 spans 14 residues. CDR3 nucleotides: TGTGCCAGCAGCTTAACAACAGGGTCTTCACCCCTCCACTTT. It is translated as CASSLTTGSSPLHF.

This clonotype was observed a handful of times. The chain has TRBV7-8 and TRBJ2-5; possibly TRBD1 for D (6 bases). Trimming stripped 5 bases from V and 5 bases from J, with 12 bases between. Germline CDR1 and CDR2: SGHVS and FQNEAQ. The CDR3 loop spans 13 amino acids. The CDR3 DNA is TGTGCCAGCAGCCACCTGAGGGGGGAGACCCAGTACTTC. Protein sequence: CASSHLRGETQYF.